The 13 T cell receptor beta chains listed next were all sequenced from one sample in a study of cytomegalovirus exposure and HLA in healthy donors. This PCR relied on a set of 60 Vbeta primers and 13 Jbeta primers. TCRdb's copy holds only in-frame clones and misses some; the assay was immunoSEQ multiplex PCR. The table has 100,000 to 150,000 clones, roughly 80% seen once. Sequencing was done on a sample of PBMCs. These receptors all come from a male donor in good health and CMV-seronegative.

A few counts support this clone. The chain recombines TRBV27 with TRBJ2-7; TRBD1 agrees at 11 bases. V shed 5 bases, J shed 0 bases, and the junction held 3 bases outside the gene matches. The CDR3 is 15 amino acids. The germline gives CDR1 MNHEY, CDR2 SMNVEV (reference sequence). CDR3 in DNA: TGTGCCAGCAGTGGCGGGACAGGGGGCTCCTACGAGCAGTACTTC. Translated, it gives CASSGGTGGSYEQYF.

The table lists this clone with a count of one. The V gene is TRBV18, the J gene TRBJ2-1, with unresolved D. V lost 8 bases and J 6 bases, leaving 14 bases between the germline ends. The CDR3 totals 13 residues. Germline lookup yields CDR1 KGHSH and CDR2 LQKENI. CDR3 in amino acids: CASKQTTLNEQFF. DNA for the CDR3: TGTGCCAGCAAACAGACAACCCTCAATGAGCAGTTCTTC.

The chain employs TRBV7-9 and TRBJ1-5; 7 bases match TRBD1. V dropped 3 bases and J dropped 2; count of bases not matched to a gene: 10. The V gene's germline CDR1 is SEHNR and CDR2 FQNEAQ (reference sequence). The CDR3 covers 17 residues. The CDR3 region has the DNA TGTGCCAGCAGCTTGTTTGGTCAGGGGGTTCGCAATCAGCCCCAGCATTTT. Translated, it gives CASSLFGQGVRNQPQHF. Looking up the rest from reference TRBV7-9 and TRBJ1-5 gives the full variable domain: DTGVSQNPRHKITKRGQNVTFRCDPISEHNRLYWYRQTLGQGPEFLTYFQNEAQLEKSRLLSDRFSAERPKGSFSTLEIQRTEQGDSAMYLCASSLFGQGVRNQPQHFGDGTRLSIL.

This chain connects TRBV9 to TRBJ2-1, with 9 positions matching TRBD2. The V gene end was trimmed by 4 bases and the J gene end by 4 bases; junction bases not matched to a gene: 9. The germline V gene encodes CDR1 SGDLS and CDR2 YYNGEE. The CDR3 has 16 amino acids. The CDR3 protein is CASSLLTSGTYNEQFF. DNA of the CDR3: TGTGCCAGCAGCCTCCTGACTAGCGGCACTTACAATGAGCAGTTCTTC.

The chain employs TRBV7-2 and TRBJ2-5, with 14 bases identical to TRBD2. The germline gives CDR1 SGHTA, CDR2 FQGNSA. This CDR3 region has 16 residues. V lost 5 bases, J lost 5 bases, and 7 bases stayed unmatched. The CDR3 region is CASSLRTSGRTETQYF. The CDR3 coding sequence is TGTGCCAGCAGCCTCAGGACTAGCGGGAGGACGGAGACCCAGTACTTC.

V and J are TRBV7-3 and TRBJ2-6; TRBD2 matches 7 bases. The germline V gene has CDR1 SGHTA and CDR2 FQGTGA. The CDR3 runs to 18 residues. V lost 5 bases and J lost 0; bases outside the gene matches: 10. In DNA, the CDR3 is TGTGCCAGCAGCCCGGGACGACTAGCCGTCTCTGGGGCCAACGTCCTGACTTTC. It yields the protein CASSPGRLAVSGANVLTF.

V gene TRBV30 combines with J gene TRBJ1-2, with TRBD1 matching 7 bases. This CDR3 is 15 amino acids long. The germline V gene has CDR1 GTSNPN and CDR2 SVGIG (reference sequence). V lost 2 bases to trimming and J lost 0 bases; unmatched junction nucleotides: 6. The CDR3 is CAWSPPTGTNYGYTF. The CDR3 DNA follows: TGTGCCTGGAGTCCTCCGACAGGGACTAACTATGGCTACACCTTC.

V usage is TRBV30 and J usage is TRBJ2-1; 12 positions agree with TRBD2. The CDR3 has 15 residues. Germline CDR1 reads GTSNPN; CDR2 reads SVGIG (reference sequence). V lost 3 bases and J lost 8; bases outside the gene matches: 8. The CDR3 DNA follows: TGTGCCTGGAGGGTGACTAGCGGGAGCCGCTATGAGCAGTTCTTC. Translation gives CAWRVTSGSRYEQFF. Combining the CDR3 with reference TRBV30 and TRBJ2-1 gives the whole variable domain SQTIHQWPATLVQPVGSPLSLECTVEGTSNPNLYWYRQAAGRGLQLLFYSVGIGQISSEVPQNLSASRPQDRQFILSSKKLLLSDSGFYLCAWRVTSGSRYEQFFGPGTRLTVL.

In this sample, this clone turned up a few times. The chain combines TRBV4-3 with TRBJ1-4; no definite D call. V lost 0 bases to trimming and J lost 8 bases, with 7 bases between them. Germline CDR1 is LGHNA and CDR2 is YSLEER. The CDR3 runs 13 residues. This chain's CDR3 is CASSQERREKLFF. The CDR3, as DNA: TGCGCCAGCAGCCAAGAGCGGAGGGAAAAACTGTTTTTT.

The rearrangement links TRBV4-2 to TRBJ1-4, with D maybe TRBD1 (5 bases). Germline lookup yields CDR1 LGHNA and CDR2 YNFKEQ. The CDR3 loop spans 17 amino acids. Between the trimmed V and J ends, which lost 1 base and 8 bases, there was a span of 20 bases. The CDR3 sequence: CASSQGGRAGLSEKLFF. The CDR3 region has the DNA TGTGCCAGCAGCCAAGGAGGCAGGGCCGGCCTTAGCGAAAAACTGTTTTTT.

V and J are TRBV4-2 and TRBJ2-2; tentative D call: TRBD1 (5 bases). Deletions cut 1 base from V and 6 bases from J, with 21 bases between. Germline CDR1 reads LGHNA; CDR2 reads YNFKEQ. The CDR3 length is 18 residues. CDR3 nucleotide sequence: TGTGCCAGCAGCCAAGCCCCCGTAGACACTACCAGGGCCGGGGAGCTGTTTTTT. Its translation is CASSQAPVDTTRAGELFF.

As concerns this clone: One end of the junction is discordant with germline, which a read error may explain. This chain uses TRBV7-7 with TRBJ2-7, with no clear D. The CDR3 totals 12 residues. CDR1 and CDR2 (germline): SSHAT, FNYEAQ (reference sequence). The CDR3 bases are TGTGCTAGCAGCTTAACTGGGCACGAGCAGTACTTC. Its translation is CASSLTGHEQYF.

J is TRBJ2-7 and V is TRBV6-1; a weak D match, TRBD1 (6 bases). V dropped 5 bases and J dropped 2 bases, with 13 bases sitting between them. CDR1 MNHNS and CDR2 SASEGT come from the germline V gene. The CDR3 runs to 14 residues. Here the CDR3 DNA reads TGTGCCAGCAGTTGGGGACACCCTCCCTACGAGCAGTACTTC. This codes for CASSWGHPPYEQYF.